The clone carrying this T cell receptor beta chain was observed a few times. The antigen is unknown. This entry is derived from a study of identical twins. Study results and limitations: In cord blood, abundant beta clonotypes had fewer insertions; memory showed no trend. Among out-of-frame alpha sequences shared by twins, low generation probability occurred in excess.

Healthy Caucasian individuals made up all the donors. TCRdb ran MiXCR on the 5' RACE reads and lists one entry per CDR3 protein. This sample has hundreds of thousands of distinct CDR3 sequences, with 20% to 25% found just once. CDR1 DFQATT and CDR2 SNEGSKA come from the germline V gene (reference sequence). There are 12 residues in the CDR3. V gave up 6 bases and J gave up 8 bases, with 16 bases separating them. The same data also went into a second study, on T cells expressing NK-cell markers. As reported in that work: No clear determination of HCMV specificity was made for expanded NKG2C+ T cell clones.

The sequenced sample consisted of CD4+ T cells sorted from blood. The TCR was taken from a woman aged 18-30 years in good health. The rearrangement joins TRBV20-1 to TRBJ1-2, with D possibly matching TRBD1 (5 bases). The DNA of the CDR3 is TGCAGTGCCGGGGCGGGGAAGAGCGGCTACACCTTC. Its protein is CSAGAGKSGYTF.